This T cell receptor (beta chain) derives from a study of memory CD4+ T cells and cytomegalovirus serostatus. As for the study in general: Donors were healthy Belgian adults, 10 or so CMV seropositive and under 30 seronegative. Study observations and caveats: Repertoires predicted CMV serostatus with median bootstrapped AUC of around 0.96.

TCRdb keeps only in-frame clones here, not all; method: immunoSEQ multiplex PCR. The sample lists more than 35,000 clones, roughly 78% occurring once. The sort gate was single viable CD3+CD4+CD8-CD45RO+ cells for memory CD4+ T cells. In the case of this clone: No antigen is known for it.

The source of this sequence is an adult in good health and CMV-seronegative. The specimen sequenced was memory CD4+ T cells from blood.

As DNA, the CDR3 is TGTGCCACCACCGAAACAGGGGGCTTCACCGGGGAGCTGTTTTTT. Its protein is CATTETGGFTGELFF. This rearrangement joins TRBV6-6 to TRBJ2-2, with 9 bases that match TRBD1. CDR3 size: 15 residues. From germline, CDR1 is MNHNY and CDR2 SVGAGI (reference sequence). Trimming at V came to 10 bases and at J to 4 bases, leaving 10 bases not matched to a gene.